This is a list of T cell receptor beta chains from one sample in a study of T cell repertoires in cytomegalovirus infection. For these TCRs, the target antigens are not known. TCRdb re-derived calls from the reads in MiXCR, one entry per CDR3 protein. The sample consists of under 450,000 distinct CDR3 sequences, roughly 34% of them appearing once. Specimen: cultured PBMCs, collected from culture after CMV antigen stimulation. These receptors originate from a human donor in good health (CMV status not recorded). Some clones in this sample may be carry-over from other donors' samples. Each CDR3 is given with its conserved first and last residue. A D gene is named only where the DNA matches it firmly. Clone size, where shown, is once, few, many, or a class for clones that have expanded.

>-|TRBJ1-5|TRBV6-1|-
CASSRKGRNQPQHF
TGTGCCAGCAGCCGGAAGGGTCGCAATCAGCCCCAGCATTTT
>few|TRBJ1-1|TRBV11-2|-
CASSFFRRNTEAFF
TGTGCCAGCAGCTTTTTCAGGCGGAATACTGAAGCTTTCTTT
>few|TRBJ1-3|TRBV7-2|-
CASSFISLGLSGNTIYF
TGTGCCAGCAGCTTTATCTCTCTGGGGCTCTCTGGAAACACCATATATTTT
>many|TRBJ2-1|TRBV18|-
CASSPIQGRNEQFF
TGTGCCAGCTCACCAATTCAGGGGCGCAATGAGCAGTTCTTC
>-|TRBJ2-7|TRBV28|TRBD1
CASSPLGLSDRAEQYF
TGTGCCAGCAGTCCTCTAGGACTCTCGGACAGGGCAGAGCAGTACTTC
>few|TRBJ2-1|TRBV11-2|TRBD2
CASSLVLAGKHSYNEQFF
TGTGCCAGCAGCTTAGTGCTAGCGGGAAAACACTCCTACAATGAGCAGTTCTTC
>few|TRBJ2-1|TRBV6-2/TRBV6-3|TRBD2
CASRLASTDEQFF
TGTGCCAGCCGACTAGCCTCTACGGATGAGCAGTTCTTC
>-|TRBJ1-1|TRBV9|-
CASSAGMGEMNTEAFF
TGTGCCAGCAGCGCGGGGATGGGGGAGATGAACACTGAAGCTTTCTTT
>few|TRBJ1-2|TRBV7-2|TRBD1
CASSSLRQPGQKRWSGYTF
TGTGCCAGCAGCTCTCTCAGACAACCGGGACAGAAACGTTGGTCCGGCTACACCTTC
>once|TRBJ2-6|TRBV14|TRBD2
CAIGTSGLSGANVLTF
TGTGCCATTGGGACTAGCGGTCTCTCTGGGGCCAACGTCCTGACTTTC
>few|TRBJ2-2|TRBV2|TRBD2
CASRPGLAPTGELFF
TGTGCCAGCAGGCCGGGACTAGCGCCGACCGGGGAGCTGTTTTTT
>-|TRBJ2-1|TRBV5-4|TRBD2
CASAPAGGGYNEQFF
TGTGCCAGCGCCCCTGCGGGGGGTGGATACAATGAGCAGTTCTTC
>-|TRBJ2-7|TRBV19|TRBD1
CASSTGTGDGYEQYF
TGTGCCAGTAGTACCGGGACAGGGGACGGGTACGAGCAGTACTTC
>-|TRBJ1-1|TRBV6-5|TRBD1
CASLRGDRVNTEAFF
TGTGCCAGTCTACGCGGGGACAGGGTAAACACTGAAGCTTTCTTT
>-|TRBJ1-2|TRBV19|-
CASSMGGEVTNYGYTF
TGTGCCAGTAGTATGGGGGGAGAAGTTACGAACTATGGCTACACCTTC
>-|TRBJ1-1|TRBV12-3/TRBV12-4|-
CASTFSRETEAFF
TGTGCCAGCACCTTTAGCAGGGAGACTGAAGCTTTCTTT
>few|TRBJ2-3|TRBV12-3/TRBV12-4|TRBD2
CASSFRLAQYTDTQYF
TGTGCCAGCAGTTTCCGACTAGCACAATACACAGATACGCAGTATTTT
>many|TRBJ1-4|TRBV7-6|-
CASSPRATTNEKLFF
TGTGCCAGCAGCCCTCGCGCTACAACTAATGAAAAACTGTTTTTT
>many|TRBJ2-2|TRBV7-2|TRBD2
CASSLVIAGEGELFF
TGTGCCAGCAGCTTAGTGATAGCGGGAGAGGGGGAGCTGTTTTTT
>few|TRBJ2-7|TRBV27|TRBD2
CASSLRLAATVEQYF
TGTGCCAGCAGTTTGCGACTAGCGGCTACCGTCGAGCAGTACTTC
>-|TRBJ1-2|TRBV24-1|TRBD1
CATSDTKDRLGGYTF
TGTGCCACCAGTGACACCAAGGACAGGCTTGGGGGCTACACCTTC
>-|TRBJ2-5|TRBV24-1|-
CATRERNQETQYF
TGTGCCACCCGTGAGAGGAACCAAGAGACCCAGTACTTC
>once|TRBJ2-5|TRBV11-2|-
CASGPSVVETQYF
TGTGCCAGCGGGCCTAGCGTGGTAGAGACCCAGTACTTC
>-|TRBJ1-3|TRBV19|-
CASSLPISRAGTGNTIYF
TGTGCCAGTAGCCTCCCCATATCCAGGGCAGGAACTGGAAACACCATATATTTT
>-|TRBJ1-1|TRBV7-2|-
CASSLDLTEAFF
TGTGCCAGCAGCTTAGACTTAACTGAAGCTTTCTTT
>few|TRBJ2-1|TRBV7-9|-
CASSSLSSYNEQFF
TGTGCCAGCAGCTCTCTTAGCTCCTACAATGAGCAGTTCTTC
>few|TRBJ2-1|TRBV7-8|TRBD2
CASSSYSGSNYNEQFF
TGTGCCAGCAGCTCGTACAGCGGGAGCAACTACAATGAGCAGTTCTTC
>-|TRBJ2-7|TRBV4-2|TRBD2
CASSLTLAGDYEQYF
TGTGCCAGCAGCCTTACACTAGCGGGAGACTACGAGCAGTACTTC
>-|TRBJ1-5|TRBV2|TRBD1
CASRSDRASNQPQHF
TGTGCCAGCCGCTCGGACAGGGCCAGCAATCAGCCCCAGCATTTT
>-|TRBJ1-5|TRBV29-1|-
CSVTVDNQPQHF
TGCAGCGTTACAGTAGACAATCAGCCCCAGCATTTT
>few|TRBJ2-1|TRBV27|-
CASRSDITNNEQFF
TGTGCCAGCAGGAGTGACATCACCAACAATGAGCAGTTCTTC
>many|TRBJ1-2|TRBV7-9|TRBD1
CASRPDRGMRGYTF
TGTGCCAGCAGGCCGGACAGGGGGATGAGAGGCTACACCTTC
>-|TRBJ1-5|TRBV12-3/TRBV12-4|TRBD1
CASSSGTGVYQPQHF
TGTGCCAGCAGTTCCGGGACAGGGGTCTATCAGCCCCAGCATTTT
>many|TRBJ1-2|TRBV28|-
CASSPPTGTLYGYTF
TGTGCCAGCAGTCCCCCTACAGGTACCCTCTATGGCTACACCTTC
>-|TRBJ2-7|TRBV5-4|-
CASSLGGRGGEQYF
TGTGCCAGCAGCTTGGGGGGCAGGGGGGGCGAGCAGTACTTC